The rows below give T cell receptor beta chains drawn from one sample of a study of identical twins. TCRdb fed the 5' RACE reads into MiXCR, producing one record per CDR3 protein. In the table there are approximately 300,000 distinct CDR3 sequences, less than 9.5% of which are singletons. The data were also submitted as part of a second study, on yellow fever vaccine responses in identical twins.

The specimen was CD8+ T cells sorted from blood. All receptors derive from a woman between 18 and 29 years old in good health. CDR3s include the opening cysteine and the closing phenylalanine or tryptophan. D genes are given only for firm matches. Size tells how often a clone was seen (once, few, many) or the class of an expanded clone, and some rows leave it out.

CDR3,DNA,D,J,V,size
CASTGPVGYEQYF,TGTGCCAGCACCGGCCCAGTCGGGTACGAGCAGTACTTC,.,TRBJ2-7,TRBV12-3/TRBV12-4,few
CASSWTSGGAREQFF,TGTGCCAGCAGTTGGACTAGCGGGGGGGCCCGTGAGCAGTTCTTC,TRBD2,TRBJ2-1,TRBV28,many
CSVSPGQGGAGELFF,TGCAGCGTATCCCCGGGACAGGGAGGCGCCGGGGAGCTGTTTTTT,TRBD1,TRBJ2-2,TRBV29-1,.
CASSLDWESSYNEQFF,TGTGCCAGCAGTTTAGATTGGGAGAGCTCCTACAATGAGCAGTTCTTC,.,TRBJ2-1,TRBV27,.
CAKKRPGHPYEQYF,TGTGCCAAGAAGAGACCGGGACACCCCTACGAGCAGTACTTC,.,TRBJ2-7,TRBV24-1,many
CSTLIEEETQYF,TGCAGCACCCTTATTGAGGAGGAGACCCAGTACTTC,.,TRBJ2-5,TRBV29-1,.
CASSSLTGSYNEQFF,TGTGCCAGCAGCTCCTTGACAGGGTCCTACAATGAGCAGTTCTTC,TRBD1,TRBJ2-1,TRBV7-6,.
CASSFGQGVYEQYF,TGTGCCAGCAGTTTTGGACAGGGGGTCTACGAGCAGTACTTC,TRBD1,TRBJ2-7,TRBV7-2,.
CASSPEDGELFF,TGTGCCAGCAGCCCCGAAGACGGGGAGCTGTTTTTT,.,TRBJ2-2,TRBV3-1,few
CSARRGAGDVQPQHF,TGCAGTGCTAGACGTGGGGCAGGGGACGTGCAGCCCCAGCATTTT,.,TRBJ1-5,TRBV20-1,few
CASSHIAGGRKNIQYF,TGTGCCAGCAGTCATATAGCGGGAGGGCGGAAAAACATTCAGTACTTC,TRBD2,TRBJ2-4,TRBV27,.
CSARLAGLYEQYF,TGCAGCGCCAGACTAGCGGGACTCTACGAGCAGTACTTC,TRBD2,TRBJ2-7,TRBV29-1,many
CASSPSTGANVLTF,TGTGCCAGCAGTCCCTCGACTGGGGCCAACGTCCTGACTTTC,.,TRBJ2-6,TRBV27,.
CAIIDGGDTGELFF,TGTGCCATCATCGACGGGGGGGACACCGGGGAGCTGTTTTTT,TRBD2,TRBJ2-2,TRBV2,many
CASSLIRETQYF,TGTGCCAGCAGCCTCATAAGAGAGACCCAGTACTTC,.,TRBJ2-5,TRBV5-6,many
CASTLAADRPYNEQFF,TGTGCCAGCACCTTAGCAGCGGACAGGCCGTACAATGAGCAGTTCTTC,TRBD1,TRBJ2-1,TRBV27,many
CASSVAGVTRETQYF,TGTGCCAGCAGCGTAGCCGGGGTAACGCGCGAGACCCAGTACTTC,.,TRBJ2-5,TRBV9,.
CASSLVGFETQYF,TGTGCCAGCAGCTTAGTTGGTTTTGAGACCCAGTACTTC,.,TRBJ2-5,TRBV7-2,.
CSVELQGVRSYEQYF,TGCAGCGTTGAATTACAGGGGGTTAGGTCCTACGAGCAGTACTTC,TRBD1,TRBJ2-7,TRBV29-1,.
CASSLLDRRAKNIQYF,TGTGCCAGCAGCTTATTAGACCGGAGAGCCAAAAACATTCAGTACTTC,.,TRBJ2-4,TRBV7-9,many
CASSSPGQGNEQYF,TGTGCCAGCAGCTCACCGGGACAGGGGAACGAGCAGTACTTC,TRBD1,TRBJ2-7,TRBV7-9,.
CSARSGGGAEQFF,TGCAGTGCTAGGAGTGGGGGGGGGGCTGAGCAGTTCTTC,.,TRBJ2-1,TRBV20-1,.
CASSPTSGGPSYEQYF,TGTGCCAGCTCACCGACTAGCGGGGGTCCTTCCTACGAGCAGTACTTC,TRBD2,TRBJ2-7,TRBV18,many
CASTTRTGDYGYTF,TGTGCCAGTACTACCCGGACAGGGGACTATGGCTACACCTTC,TRBD1,TRBJ1-2,TRBV6-1,many
CASSTWGVAGVYDEQYF,TGTGCCAGCAGTACCTGGGGGGTAGCGGGAGTATACGACGAGCAGTACTTC,TRBD2,TRBJ2-7,TRBV27,.
CASSLSNPMSEAFF,TGTGCCAGCAGTTTATCGAACCCTATGTCTGAAGCTTTCTTT,.,TRBJ1-1,TRBV27,.
CASRAPPTGGEQYF,TGTGCCAGCAGGGCGCCTCCGACAGGGGGCGAGCAGTACTTC,TRBD1,TRBJ2-7,TRBV7-9,many
CASSESAMNTEAFF,TGTGCCAGCAGTGAATCAGCAATGAACACTGAAGCTTTCTTT,.,TRBJ1-1,TRBV12-3/TRBV12-4,many
CASSSVRGGEFTSPLHF,TGTGCCAGCAGCTCAGTTCGGGGGGGCGAATTTACTTCACCCCTCCACTTT,.,TRBJ1-6,TRBV7-9,few
CAISVGIPYEQYF,TGTGCCATCAGTGTTGGAATCCCCTACGAGCAGTACTTC,.,TRBJ2-7,TRBV10-3,many
CASSYLRRGGRDTQYF,TGTGCCAGCAGTTATCTACGGCGGGGGGGCCGAGATACGCAGTATTTT,TRBD2,TRBJ2-3,TRBV6-5,many
CASSGAYEQYF,TGTGCCAGCAGCGGGGCCTACGAGCAGTACTTC,.,TRBJ2-7,TRBV6-8,many
CASRPYVTGASKAYNEQFF,TGTGCCAGCAGGCCTTACGTGACAGGGGCGTCTAAAGCCTACAATGAGCAGTTCTTC,TRBD1,TRBJ2-1,TRBV4-2,.
CASSRPGGQGNPYEQYF,TGTGCCAGCAGTCGCCCCGGGGGACAGGGGAATCCCTACGAGCAGTACTTC,TRBD1,TRBJ2-7,TRBV7-9,.
CAISESQGTETQYF,TGTGCCATCAGTGAGTCCCAGGGTACAGAGACCCAGTACTTC,.,TRBJ2-5,TRBV10-3,.
CASSLGAGQPYEQYF,TGCGCCAGCAGCTTGGGGGCAGGACAACCCTACGAGCAGTACTTC,.,TRBJ2-7,TRBV5-1,many
CASSPRQGVKSEYEQYF,TGCGCCAGCAGCCCCCGGCAGGGGGTAAAAAGTGAATACGAGCAGTACTTC,TRBD1,TRBJ2-7,TRBV5-1,many
CSVEGTSGNQPDTQYF,TGCAGCGTTGAGGGGACTAGCGGAAACCAGCCAGATACGCAGTATTTT,TRBD2,TRBJ2-3,TRBV29-1,.
CASSVETSGSNEQFF,TGTGCCAGCAGCGTAGAGACTAGCGGGTCCAATGAGCAGTTCTTC,TRBD2,TRBJ2-1,TRBV9,few
CASSLTGVDSYYNEQFF,TGTGCCAGCAGCTTAACGGGGGTAGACTCGTACTACAATGAGCAGTTCTTC,.,TRBJ2-1,TRBV13,.
CASSPGTGDTEAFF,TGTGCCAGCTCCCCCGGGACAGGGGACACTGAAGCTTTCTTT,TRBD1,TRBJ1-1,TRBV12-3/TRBV12-4,many
CASTPSGGLFGELFF,TGTGCCAGCACCCCTAGCGGGGGGTTATTCGGGGAGCTGTTTTTT,TRBD2,TRBJ2-2,TRBV7-8,many
CASSLVATGELFF,TGTGCCAGCAGCTTAGTCGCGACCGGGGAGCTGTTTTTT,.,TRBJ2-2,TRBV7-8,.
CASSFGGAPYNEQFF,TGTGCCAGCAGCTTCGGGGGGGCCCCCTACAATGAGCAGTTCTTC,TRBD2,TRBJ2-1,TRBV5-5,many
CASSPILGGDTEAFF,TGTGCCAGCAGCCCTATTTTGGGGGGCGACACTGAAGCTTTCTTT,.,TRBJ1-1,TRBV7-9,few
CSLRHWEEETQYF,TGCAGCCTGAGACATTGGGAGGAGGAGACCCAGTACTTC,.,TRBJ2-5,TRBV29-1,.
CATSREPGHNEQFF,TGTGCCACCAGCAGAGAGCCAGGACACAATGAGCAGTTCTTC,.,TRBJ2-1,TRBV15,.
CATRPSQGAAGELFF,TGTGCCACCAGACCCTCACAGGGGGCGGCCGGGGAGCTGTTTTTT,TRBD1,TRBJ2-2,TRBV24-1,many
CASSLYPGPGHEQFF,TGTGCCAGCAGTTTATATCCAGGGCCTGGCCATGAGCAGTTCTTC,.,TRBJ2-1,TRBV27,many
CASSFSASRLSYEQYF,TGTGCCAGCAGTTTCTCGGCTAGCCGACTCTCCTACGAGCAGTACTTC,.,TRBJ2-7,TRBV28,many
CASTEDSSYTGELFF,TGTGCCAGCACAGAAGACTCGTCCTACACCGGGGAGCTGTTTTTT,.,TRBJ2-2,TRBV6-2/TRBV6-3,few